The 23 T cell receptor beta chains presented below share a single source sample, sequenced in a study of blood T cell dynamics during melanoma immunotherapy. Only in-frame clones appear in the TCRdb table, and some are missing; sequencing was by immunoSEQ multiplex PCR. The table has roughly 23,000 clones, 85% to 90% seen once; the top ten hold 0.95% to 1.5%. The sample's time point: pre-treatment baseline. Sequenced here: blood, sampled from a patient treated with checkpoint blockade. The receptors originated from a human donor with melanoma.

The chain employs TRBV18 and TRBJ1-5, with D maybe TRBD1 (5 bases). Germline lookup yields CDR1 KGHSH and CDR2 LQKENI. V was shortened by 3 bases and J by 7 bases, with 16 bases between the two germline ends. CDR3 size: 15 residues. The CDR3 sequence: CASSPMGGDRQPQHF. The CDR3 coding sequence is TGTGCCAGCTCACCGATGGGCGGGGACCGACAGCCCCAGCATTTT. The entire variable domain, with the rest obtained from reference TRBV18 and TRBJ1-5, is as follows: NAGVMQNPRHLVRRRGQEARLRCSPMKGHSHVYWYRQLPEEGLKFMVYLQKENIIDESGMPKERFSAEFPKEGPSILRIQQVVRGDSAAYFCASSPMGGDRQPQHFGDGTRLSIL.

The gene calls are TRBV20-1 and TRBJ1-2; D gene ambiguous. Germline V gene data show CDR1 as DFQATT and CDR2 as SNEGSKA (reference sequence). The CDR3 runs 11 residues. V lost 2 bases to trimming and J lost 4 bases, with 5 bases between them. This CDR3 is CSARLSYGYTF. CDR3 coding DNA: TGCAGTGCTAGATTAAGCTATGGCTACACCTTC.

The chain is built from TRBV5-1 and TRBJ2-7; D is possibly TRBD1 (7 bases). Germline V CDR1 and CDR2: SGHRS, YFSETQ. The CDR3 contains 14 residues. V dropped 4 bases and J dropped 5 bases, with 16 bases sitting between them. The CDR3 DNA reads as TGCGCCAGCAGCCCGGGGGCAGGGGGGCACGAGCAGTACTTC. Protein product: CASSPGAGGHEQYF. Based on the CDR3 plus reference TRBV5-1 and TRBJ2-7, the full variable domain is KAGVTQTPRYLIKTRGQQVTLSCSPISGHRSVSWYQQTPGQGLQFLFEYFSETQRNKGNFPGRFSGRQFSNSRSEMNVSTLELGDSALYLCASSPGAGGHEQYFGPGTRLTVT.

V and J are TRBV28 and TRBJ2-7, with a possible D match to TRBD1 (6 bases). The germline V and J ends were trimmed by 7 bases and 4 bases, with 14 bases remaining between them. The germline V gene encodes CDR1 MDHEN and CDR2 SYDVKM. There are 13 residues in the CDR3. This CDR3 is CASTSWGLYEQYF. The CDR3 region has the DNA TGTGCCAGCACCTCCTGGGGGCTTTACGAGCAGTACTTC.

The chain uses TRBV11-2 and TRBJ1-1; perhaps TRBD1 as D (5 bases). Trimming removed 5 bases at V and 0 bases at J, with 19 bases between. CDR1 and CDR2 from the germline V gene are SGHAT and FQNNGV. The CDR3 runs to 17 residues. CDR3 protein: CASSAGRRRVMNTEAFF. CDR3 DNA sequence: TGTGCCAGCAGCGCAGGGCGGCGGCGAGTGATGAACACTGAAGCTTTCTTT. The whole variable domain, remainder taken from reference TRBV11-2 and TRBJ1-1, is EAGVAQSPRYKIIEKRQSVAFWCNPISGHATLYWYQQILGQGPKLLIQFQNNGVVDDSQLPKDRFSAERLKGVDSTLKIQPAKLEDSAVYLCASSAGRRRVMNTEAFFGQGTRLTVV.

The CDR3, as DNA: TGTGCCAGCAGTTCCACCGGGACAGGGAATTCCGAGCAGTACTTC. Amino acids: CASSSTGTGNSEQYF. The chain has TRBV27 and TRBJ2-7, with TRBD1 matching over 9 bases. The trim removed 4 bases at V and 6 bases at J, leaving 10 bases unmatched. CDR3 length: 15 amino acids. CDR1 is MNHEY and CDR2 is SMNVEV in the germline V gene (reference sequence).

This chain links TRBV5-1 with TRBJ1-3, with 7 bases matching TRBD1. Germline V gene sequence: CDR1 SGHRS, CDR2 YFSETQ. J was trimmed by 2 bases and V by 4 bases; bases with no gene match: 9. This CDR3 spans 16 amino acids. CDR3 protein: CASSAPTGTAGNTIYF. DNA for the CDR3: TGCGCCAGCAGCGCGCCTACCGGGACAGCTGGAAACACCATATATTTT.

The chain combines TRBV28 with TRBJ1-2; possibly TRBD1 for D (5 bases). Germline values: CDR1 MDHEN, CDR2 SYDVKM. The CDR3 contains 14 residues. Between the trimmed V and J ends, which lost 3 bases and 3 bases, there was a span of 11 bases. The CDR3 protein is CASSLGVVDYGYTF. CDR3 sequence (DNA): TGTGCCAGCAGTTTGGGGGTGGTGGACTATGGCTACACCTTC.

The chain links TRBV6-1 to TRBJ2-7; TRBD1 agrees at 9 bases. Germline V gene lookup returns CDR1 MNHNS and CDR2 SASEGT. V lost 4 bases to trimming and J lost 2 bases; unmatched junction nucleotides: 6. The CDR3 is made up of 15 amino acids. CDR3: CASSVSGTGPYEQYF. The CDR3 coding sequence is TGTGCCAGCAGTGTTTCCGGGACAGGGCCCTACGAGCAGTACTTC.

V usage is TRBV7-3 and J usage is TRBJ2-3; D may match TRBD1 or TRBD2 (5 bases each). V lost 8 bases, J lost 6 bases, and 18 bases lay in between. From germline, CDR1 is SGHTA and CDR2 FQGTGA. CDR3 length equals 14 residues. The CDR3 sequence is CASSPGPGEDTQYF. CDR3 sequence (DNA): TGTGCCAGCTCCCCGGGGCCGGGTGAGGATACGCAGTATTTT. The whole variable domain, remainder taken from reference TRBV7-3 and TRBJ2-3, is GAGVSQTPSNKVTEKGKYVELRCDPISGHTALYWYRQSLGQGPEFLIYFQGTGAADDSGLPNDRFFAVRPEGSVSTLKIQRTERGDSAVYLCASSPGPGEDTQYFGPGTRLTVL.

The CDR3, as DNA: TGTGCCAGCAGGCAAGAGCAGGGTATGGGCACTGAAGCTTTCTTT. Its protein is CASRQEQGMGTEAFF. The gene calls are TRBV2 and TRBJ1-1; tentatively, D is TRBD1 (5 bases). CDR1 SNHLY and CDR2 FYNNEI come from the germline V gene. The CDR3 is made up of 15 amino acids. V was shortened by 6 bases and J by 4 bases, with 18 bases between the two germline ends.

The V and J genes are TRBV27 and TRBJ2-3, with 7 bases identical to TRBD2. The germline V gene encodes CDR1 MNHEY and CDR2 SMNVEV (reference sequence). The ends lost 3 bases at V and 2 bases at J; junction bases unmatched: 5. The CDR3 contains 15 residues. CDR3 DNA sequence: TGTGCCAGCAGTTTGCGGGAGATGAACACAGATACGCAGTATTTT. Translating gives CASSLREMNTDTQYF.

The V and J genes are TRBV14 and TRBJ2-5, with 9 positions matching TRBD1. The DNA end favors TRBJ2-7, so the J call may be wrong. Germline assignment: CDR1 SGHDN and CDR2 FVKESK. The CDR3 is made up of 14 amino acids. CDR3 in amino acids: CASSQEGQGSEQYF. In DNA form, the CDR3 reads TGTGCCAGCAGCCAAGAGGGACAGGGAAGCGAGCAGTACTTC.

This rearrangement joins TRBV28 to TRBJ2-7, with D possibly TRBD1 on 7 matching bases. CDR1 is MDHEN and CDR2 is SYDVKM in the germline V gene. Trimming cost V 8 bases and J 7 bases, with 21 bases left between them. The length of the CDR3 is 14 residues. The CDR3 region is CASFNRGGMGEQYF. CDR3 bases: TGTGCCAGCTTTAACAGGGGCGGGATGGGAGAGCAGTACTTC.

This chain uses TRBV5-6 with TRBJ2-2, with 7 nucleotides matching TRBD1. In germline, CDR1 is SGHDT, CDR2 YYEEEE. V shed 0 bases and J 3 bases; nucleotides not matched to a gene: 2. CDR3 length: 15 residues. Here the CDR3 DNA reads TGTGCCAGCAGCTTGGTTCAGGGGGACACCGGGGAGCTGTTTTTT. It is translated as CASSLVQGDTGELFF.

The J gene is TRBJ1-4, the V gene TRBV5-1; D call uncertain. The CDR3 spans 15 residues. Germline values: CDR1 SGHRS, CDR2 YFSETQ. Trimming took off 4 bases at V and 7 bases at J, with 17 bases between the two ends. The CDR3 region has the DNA TGCGCCAGCAGCCTGGATGGTCAAGGAGGTGAAAAACTGTTTTTT. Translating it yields CASSLDGQGGEKLFF.

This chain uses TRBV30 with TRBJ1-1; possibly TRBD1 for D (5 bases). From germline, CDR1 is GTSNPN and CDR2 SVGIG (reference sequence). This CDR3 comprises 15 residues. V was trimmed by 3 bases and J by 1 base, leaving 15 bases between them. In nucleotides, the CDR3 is TGTGCCTGGAGGGGACGGAGGGGTAAGAACACTGAAGCTTTCTTT. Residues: CAWRGRRGKNTEAFF.

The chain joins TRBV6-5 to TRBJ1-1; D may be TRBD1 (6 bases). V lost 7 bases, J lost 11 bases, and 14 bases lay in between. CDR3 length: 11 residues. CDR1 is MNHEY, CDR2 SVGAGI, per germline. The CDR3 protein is CASKRGSTAFF. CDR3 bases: TGTGCCAGCAAGAGGGGGTCGACGGCTTTCTTT.

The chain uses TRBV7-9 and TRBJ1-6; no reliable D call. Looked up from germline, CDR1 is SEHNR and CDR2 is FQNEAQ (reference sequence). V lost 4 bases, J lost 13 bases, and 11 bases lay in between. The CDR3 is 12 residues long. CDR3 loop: CASSSIDEPLHF. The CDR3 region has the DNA TGTGCCAGCAGCTCAATCGATGAGCCCCTCCACTTT.

The CDR3 DNA sequence: TGTGCCAGTAGTGCCGGGACTAGCGGTAGGGGTCGCTCTGGGGCCAACGTCCTGACTTTC. Translating gives CASSAGTSGRGRSGANVLTF. The chain is built from TRBV19 and TRBJ2-6; 11 bases agree with TRBD2. The germline CDR1 and CDR2 sequences are LNHDA and SQIVND (reference sequence). V was pared by 5 bases and J by 0 bases, with 12 bases of the junction left unmatched. The CDR3 length is 20 residues.

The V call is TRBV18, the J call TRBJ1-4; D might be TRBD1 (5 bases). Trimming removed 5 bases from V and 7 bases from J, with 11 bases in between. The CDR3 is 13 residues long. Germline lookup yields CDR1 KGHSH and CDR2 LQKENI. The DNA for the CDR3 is TGTGCCAGCTCAAGACAGAATAGTGAAAAACTGTTTTTT. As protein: CASSRQNSEKLFF.

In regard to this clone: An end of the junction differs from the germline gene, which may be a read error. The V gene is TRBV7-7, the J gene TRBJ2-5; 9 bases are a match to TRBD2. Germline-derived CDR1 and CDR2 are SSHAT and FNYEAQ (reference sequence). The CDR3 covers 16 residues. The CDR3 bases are TGTGCTAGCAGCTTAAGGGCTAGCGGGGTTGGAGAGACCCAGTACTTC. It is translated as CASSLRASGVGETQYF.

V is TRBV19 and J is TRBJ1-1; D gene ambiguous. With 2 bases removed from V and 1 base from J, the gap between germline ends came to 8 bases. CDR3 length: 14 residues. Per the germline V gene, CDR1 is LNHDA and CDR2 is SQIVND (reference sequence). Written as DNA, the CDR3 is TGTGCCAGTAGTATAAAGGGCGGGAACACTGAAGCTTTCTTT. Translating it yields CASSIKGGNTEAFF.